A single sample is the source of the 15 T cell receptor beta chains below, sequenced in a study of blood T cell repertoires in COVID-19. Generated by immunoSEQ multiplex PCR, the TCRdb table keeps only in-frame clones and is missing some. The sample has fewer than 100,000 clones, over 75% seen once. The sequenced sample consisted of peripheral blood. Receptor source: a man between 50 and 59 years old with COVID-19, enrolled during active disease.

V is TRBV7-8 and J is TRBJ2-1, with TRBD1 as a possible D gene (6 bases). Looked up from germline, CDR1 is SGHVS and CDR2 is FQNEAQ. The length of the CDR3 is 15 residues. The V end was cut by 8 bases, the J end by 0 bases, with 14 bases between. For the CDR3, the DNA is TGTGCCAGCTCCCCTGAACAGGGCTCCTACAATGAGCAGTTCTTC. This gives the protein CASSPEQGSYNEQFF.

The CDR3 nucleotides read TGTGCCAGCAGGAAGGAACTACTAGCGCTAACCTACGAGCAGTACTTC. Encoded protein: CASRKELLALTYEQYF. The chain carries TRBV2 and TRBJ2-7, with TRBD2 matching over 7 bases. Trimming cost V 6 bases and J 2 bases; bases outside gene matches: 13. This CDR3 has 16 amino acids. The germline gives CDR1 SNHLY, CDR2 FYNNEI.

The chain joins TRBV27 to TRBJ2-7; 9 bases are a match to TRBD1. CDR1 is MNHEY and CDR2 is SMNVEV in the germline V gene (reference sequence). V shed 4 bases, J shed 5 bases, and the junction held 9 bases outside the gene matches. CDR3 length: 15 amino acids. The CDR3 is CASSSPGQGVDEQYF. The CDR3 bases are TGTGCCAGCAGTTCACCGGGACAGGGAGTCGACGAGCAGTACTTC.

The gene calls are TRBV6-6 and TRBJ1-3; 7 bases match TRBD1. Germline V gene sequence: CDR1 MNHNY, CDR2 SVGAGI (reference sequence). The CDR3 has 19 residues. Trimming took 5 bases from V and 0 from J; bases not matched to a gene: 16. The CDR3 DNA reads TGTGCCAGCAGTCCACGGACAGGAAGCTTGTCCTACTCTGGAAACACCATATATTTT. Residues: CASSPRTGSLSYSGNTIYF.

The chain's CDR3 is CASSLVGLVGPSEQYF. The DNA for the CDR3 is TGCGCCAGCAGCTTGGTTGGACTAGTGGGTCCCAGCGAGCAGTACTTC. This chain uses TRBV5-1 with TRBJ2-7; 7 nucleotides align to TRBD2. The germline CDR1 and CDR2 sequences are SGHRS and YFSETQ. Trimming took 0 bases from V and 6 from J; bases not matched to a gene: 12. The CDR3 contains 16 residues.

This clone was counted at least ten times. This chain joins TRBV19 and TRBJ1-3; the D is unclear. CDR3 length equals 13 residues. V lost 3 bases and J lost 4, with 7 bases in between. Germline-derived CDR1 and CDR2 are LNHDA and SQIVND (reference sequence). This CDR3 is CASSILRGNTIYF. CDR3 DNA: TGTGCCAGTAGTATCCTGAGGGGAAACACCATATATTTT.

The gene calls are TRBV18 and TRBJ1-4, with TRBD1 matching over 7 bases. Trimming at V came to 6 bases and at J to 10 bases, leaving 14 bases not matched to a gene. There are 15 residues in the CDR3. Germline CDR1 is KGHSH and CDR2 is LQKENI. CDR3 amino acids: CASSPPDRAIGKLFF. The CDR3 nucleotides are TGTGCCAGCTCTCCTCCTGACAGGGCAATCGGAAAACTGTTTTTT.

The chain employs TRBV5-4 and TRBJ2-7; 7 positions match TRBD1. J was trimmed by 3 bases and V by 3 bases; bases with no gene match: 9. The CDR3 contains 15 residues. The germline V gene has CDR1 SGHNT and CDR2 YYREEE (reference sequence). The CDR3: CASSSPGQTIYEQYF. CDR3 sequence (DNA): TGTGCCAGCAGCTCGCCGGGACAGACAATCTACGAGCAGTACTTC.

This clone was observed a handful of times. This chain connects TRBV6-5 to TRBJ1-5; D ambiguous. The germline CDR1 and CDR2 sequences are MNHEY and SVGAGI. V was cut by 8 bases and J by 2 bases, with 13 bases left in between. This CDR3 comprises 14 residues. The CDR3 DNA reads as TGTGCCAGCTGGGTAGGCGGGGGCAATCAGCCCCAGCATTTT. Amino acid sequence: CASWVGGGNQPQHF.

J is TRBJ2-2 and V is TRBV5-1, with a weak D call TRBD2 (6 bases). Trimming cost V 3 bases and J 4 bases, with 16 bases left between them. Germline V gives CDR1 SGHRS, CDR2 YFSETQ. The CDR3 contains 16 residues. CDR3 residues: CASSSFGGAGTGELFF. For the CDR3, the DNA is TGCGCCAGCAGCTCCTTTGGGGGAGCGGGCACCGGGGAGCTGTTTTTT. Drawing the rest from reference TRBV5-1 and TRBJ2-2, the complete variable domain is KAGVTQTPRYLIKTRGQQVTLSCSPISGHRSVSWYQQTPGQGLQFLFEYFSETQRNKGNFPGRFSGRQFSNSRSEMNVSTLELGDSALYLCASSSFGGAGTGELFFGEGSRLTVL.

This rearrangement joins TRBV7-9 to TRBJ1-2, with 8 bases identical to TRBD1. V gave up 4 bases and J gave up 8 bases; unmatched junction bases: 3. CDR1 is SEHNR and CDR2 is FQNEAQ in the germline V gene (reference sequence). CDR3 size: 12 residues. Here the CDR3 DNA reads TGTGCCAGCAGCTGGACAGGGAAAGGCTACACCTTC. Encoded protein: CASSWTGKGYTF.

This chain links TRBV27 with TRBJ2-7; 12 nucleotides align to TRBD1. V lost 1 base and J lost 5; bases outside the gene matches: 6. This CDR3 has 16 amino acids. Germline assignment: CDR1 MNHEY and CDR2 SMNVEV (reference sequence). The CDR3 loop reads CASSLFTGQGANEQYF. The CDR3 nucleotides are TGTGCCAGCAGTTTATTCACGGGACAGGGGGCAAACGAGCAGTACTTC.

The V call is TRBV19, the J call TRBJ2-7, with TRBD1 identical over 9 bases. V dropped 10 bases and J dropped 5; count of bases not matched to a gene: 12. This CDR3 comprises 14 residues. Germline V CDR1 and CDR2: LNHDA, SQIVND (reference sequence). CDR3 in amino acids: CATRPSDRGDEQYF. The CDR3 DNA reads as TGTGCCACCCGGCCCTCGGACAGGGGTGACGAGCAGTACTTC.

The CDR3 region is CASRGLADNEQFF. CDR3 coding DNA: TGTGCCAGCAGGGGACTAGCGGACAATGAGCAGTTCTTC. The gene calls are TRBV28 and TRBJ2-1; 11 bases match TRBD2. The CDR3 is made up of 13 amino acids. The germline V gene has CDR1 MDHEN and CDR2 SYDVKM. Germline trimming cut 6 bases from V and 5 bases from J; bases unmatched to any gene: 0.

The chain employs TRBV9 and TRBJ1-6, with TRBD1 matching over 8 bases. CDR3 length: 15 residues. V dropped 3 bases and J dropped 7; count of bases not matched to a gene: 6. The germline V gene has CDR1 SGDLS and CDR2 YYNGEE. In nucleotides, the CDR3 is TGTGCCAGCAGCGCCGGGACAGGTGAAAATTCACCCCTCCACTTT. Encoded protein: CASSAGTGENSPLHF.